This T cell receptor beta chain was identified in a study of CD8+CD57+ T cells in acquired aplastic anemia. General study findings and limits: Both patients and controls carried the same twenty-nine CD8+ CDR3 sequences.

Per germline, CDR1 SGDLS and CDR2 YYNGEE. This CDR3 has 14 amino acids. As concerns this clonotype: Its antigen is unknown. At one boundary the junction diverges from the germline segment, which might be a read error.

Patients included in sequencing had previously demonstrated CD8+CD57+ cell expansion by flow cytometry. The study sampled blood from patients who had received no therapy. According to the study, genomic DNA was the template for TCR beta VDJ and CDR3 profiling. Using its own MiXCR run on the reads, TCRdb lists one record per CDR3 protein. In the table there are approximately 250,000 distinct CDR3 sequences, less than 85% of which are singletons. This chain uses TRBV9 with TRBJ2-5; maybe TRBD2 (5 bases). Near its end, the DNA agrees better with TRBJ2-7, so the J call may be wrong. The sequence came from a human donor with aplastic anemia. Sequencing used sorted CD4+, CD8+, or CD8+CD57+ T cells (not recorded which) from PBMCs. This CDR3 reads CATSVGGDQAEQYF. For the CDR3, the DNA is TGTGCCACCAGCGTAGGAGGTGACCAAGCCGAGCAGTACTTC.